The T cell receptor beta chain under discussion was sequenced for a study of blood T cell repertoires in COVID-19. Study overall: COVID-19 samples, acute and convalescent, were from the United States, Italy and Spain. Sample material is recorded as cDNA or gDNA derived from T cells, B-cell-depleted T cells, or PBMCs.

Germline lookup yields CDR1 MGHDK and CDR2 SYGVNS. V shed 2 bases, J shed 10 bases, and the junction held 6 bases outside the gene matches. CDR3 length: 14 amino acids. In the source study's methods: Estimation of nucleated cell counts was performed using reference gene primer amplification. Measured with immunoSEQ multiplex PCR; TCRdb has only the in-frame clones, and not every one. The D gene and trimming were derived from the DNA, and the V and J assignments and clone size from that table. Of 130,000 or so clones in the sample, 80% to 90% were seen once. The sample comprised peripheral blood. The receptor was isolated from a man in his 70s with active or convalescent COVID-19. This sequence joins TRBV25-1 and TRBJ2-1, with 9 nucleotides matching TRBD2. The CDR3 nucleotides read TGTGCCAGCAGTGAAGTGGGACTAGCAAAAGAGCAGTTCTTC. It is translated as CASSEVGLAKEQFF.